This TCR beta chain was sequenced during a study of blood T cell repertoires in COVID-19. The wider study: The origin of the acute and convalescent COVID-19 samples was the United States, Italy and Spain. The analysed material was cDNA or gDNA that came from T cells, B-cell-depleted T cells, or PBMCs.

Study processing details: Amplification of reference gene primers was used by the study to estimate nucleated cell counts. The table came from immunoSEQ multiplex PCR; TCRdb's copy has only in-frame clones and leaves some out. V and J calls plus clone size are reproduced from that table; the DNA served to infer D and trimming. The data show 240,000 or so clones, about 83% seen once. The TCR comes from a man aged 80 or over with acute or convalescent COVID-19. Sequencing input: peripheral blood.

CDR3 bases: TGTGCCAGCAGAACTAGACTAGCGGGGGAGAATGAGCAGTTCTTC. This translates into CASRTRLAGENEQFF. V usage is TRBV6-5 and J usage is TRBJ2-1, with 12 bases matching TRBD2. J was trimmed by 7 bases and V by 6 bases; bases with no gene match: 7. Germline CDR1 is MNHEY and CDR2 is SVGAGI. This CDR3 has 15 amino acids.